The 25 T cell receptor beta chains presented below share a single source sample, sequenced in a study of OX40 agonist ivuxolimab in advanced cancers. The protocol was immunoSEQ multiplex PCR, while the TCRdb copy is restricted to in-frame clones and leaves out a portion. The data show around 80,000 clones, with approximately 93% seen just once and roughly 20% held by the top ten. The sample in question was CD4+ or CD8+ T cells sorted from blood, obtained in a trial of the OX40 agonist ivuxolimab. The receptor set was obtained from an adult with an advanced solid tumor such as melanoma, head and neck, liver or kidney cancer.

CDR3 sequence: CASSQDRGGEKLFF. As DNA, the CDR3 is TGTGCCAGCAGCCAGGACAGGGGAGGGGAAAAACTGTTTTTT. The J gene is TRBJ1-4, the V gene TRBV7-2; 9 bases line up with TRBD1. V shed 5 bases, J shed 8 bases, and the junction held 6 bases outside the gene matches. CDR1 is SGHTA and CDR2 is FQGNSA in the germline V gene. The length of the CDR3 is 14 residues.

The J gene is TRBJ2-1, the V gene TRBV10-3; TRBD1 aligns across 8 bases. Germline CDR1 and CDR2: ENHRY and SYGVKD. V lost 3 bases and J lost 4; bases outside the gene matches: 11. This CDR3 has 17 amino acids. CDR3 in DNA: TGTGCCATCAGTGACCCCCCCGACAGGGGTCCTTACAATGAGCAGTTCTTC. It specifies CAISDPPDRGPYNEQFF.

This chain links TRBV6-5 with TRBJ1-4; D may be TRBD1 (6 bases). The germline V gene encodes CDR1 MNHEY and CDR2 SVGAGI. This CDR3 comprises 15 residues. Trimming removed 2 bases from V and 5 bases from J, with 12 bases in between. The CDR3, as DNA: TGTGCCAGCAGTTACCGGACAGAAAAGAATGAAAAACTGTTTTTT. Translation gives CASSYRTEKNEKLFF.

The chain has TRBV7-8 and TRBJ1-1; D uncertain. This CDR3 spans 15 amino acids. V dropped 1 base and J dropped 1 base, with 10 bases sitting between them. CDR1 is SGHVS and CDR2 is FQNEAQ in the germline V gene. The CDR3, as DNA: TGTGCCAGCAGCTTAGTCCCGGGGTCGAACACTGAAGCTTTCTTT. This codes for CASSLVPGSNTEAFF.

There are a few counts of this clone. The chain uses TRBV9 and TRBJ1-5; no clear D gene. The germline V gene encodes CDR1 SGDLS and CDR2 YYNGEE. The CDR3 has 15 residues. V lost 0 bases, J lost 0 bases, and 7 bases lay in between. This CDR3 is CASSVGAVSNQPQHF. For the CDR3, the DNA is TGTGCCAGCAGCGTAGGAGCAGTTAGCAATCAGCCCCAGCATTTT.

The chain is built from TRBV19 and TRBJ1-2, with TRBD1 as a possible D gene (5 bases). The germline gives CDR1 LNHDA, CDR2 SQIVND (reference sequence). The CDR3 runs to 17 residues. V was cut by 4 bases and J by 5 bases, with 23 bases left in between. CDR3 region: CASSTSGRSGELYGYTF. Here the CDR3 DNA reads TGTGCCAGTAGTACCTCGGGACGGTCCGGGGAACTATATGGCTACACCTTC.

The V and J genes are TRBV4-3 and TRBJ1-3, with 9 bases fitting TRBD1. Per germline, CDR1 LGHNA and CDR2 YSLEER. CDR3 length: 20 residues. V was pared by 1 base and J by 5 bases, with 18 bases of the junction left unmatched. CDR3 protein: CASSQAAGGSRDRVRNTIYF. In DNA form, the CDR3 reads TGCGCCAGCAGCCAAGCCGCCGGGGGGAGCCGGGACAGGGTACGAAACACCATATATTTT.

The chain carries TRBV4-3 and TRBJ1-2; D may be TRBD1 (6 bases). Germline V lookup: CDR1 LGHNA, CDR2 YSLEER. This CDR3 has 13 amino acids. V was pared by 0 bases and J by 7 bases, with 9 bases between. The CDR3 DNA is TGCGCCAGCAGCCAAGATAGGGGGGTTGGCTACACCTTC. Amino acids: CASSQDRGVGYTF.

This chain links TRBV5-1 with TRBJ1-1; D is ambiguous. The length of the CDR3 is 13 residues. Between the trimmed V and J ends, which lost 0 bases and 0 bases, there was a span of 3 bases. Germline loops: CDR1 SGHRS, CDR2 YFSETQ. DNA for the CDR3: TGCGCCAGCAGCTTGGTAGTGAACACTGAAGCTTTCTTT. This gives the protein CASSLVVNTEAFF.

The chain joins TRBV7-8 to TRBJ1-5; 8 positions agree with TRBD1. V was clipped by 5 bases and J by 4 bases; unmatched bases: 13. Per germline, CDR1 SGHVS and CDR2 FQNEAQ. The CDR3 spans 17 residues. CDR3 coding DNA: TGTGCCAGCAGCCCCATTCCTCGACGACAGGGGAATCAGCCCCAGCATTTT. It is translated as CASSPIPRRQGNQPQHF.

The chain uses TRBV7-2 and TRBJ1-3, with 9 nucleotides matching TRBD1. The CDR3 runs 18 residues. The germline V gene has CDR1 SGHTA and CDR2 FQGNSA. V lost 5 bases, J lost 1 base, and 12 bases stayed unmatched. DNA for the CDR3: TGTGCCAGCAGCCTCGGGACAGGGTCTGTTCGTTCTGGAAACACCATATATTTT. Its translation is CASSLGTGSVRSGNTIYF.

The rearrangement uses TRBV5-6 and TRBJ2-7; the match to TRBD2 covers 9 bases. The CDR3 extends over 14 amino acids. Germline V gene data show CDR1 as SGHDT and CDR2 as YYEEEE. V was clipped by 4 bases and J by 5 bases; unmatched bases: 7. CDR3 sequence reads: CASSRSGGHNEQYF. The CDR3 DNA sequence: TGTGCCAGCAGCCGTAGCGGGGGCCACAACGAGCAGTACTTC.

DNA for the CDR3: TGTGCCAGCAGCTTATTGGACTGGAACACTGAAGCTTTCTTT. Amino acid sequence: CASSLLDWNTEAFF. This chain joins TRBV6-1 and TRBJ1-1; D gene uncertain. Per the germline V gene, CDR1 is MNHNS and CDR2 is SASEGT. V gave up 6 bases and J gave up 1 base, with 12 bases separating them. The CDR3 extends over 14 amino acids.

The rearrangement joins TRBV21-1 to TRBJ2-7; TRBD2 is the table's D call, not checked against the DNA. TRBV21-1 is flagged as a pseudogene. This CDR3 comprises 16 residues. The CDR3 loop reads CASSKDREERYYEQYF. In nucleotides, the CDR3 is TGTGCCAGCAGCAAAGACCGGGAGGAAAGGTACTACGAGCAGTACTTC.

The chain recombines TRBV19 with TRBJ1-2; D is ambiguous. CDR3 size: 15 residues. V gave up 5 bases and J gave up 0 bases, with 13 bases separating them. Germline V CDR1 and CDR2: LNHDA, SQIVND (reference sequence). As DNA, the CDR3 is TGTGCCAGTAGTTCTAGGACCGGTACTAACTATGGCTACACCTTC. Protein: CASSSRTGTNYGYTF. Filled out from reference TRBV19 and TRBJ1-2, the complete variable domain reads DGGITQSPKYLFRKEGQNVTLSCEQNLNHDAMYWYRQDPGQGLRLIYYSQIVNDFQKGDIAEGYSVSREKKESFPLTVTSAQKNPTAFYLCASSSRTGTNYGYTFGSGTRLTVV.

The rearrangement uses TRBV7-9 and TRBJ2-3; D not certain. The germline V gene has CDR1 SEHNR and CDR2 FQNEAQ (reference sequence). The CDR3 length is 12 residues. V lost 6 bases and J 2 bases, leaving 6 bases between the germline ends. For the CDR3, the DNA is TGTGCCAGCAGGTTAACCACAGATACGCAGTATTTT. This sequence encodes CASRLTTDTQYF.

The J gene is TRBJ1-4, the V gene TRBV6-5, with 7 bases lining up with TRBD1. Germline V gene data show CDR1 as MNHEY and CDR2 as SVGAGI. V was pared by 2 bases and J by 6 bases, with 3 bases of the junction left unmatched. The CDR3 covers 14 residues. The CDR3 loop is CASSYSRGDEKLFF. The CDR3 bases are TGTGCCAGCAGTTACAGCAGGGGGGATGAAAAACTGTTTTTT.

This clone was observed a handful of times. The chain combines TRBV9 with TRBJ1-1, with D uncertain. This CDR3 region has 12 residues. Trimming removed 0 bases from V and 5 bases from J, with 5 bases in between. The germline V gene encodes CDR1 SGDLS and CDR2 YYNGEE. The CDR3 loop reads CASSVEETEAFF. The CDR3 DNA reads TGTGCCAGCAGCGTAGAGGAGACTGAAGCTTTCTTT.

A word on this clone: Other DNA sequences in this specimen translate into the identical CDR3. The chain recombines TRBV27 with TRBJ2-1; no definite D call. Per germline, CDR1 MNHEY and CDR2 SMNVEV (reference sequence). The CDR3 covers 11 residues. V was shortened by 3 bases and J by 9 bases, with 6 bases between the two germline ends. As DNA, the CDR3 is TGTGCCAGCAGTTTGTCTGGTGAGCAGTTCTTC. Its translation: CASSLSGEQFF.

The CDR3 DNA sequence: TGTGCCAGTAGTATTCTCGCGGCCTCGTGGTGCTTCTTT. It codes for CASSILAASWCFF. The rearrangement links TRBV19 to TRBJ1-1; unclear D gene. CDR1 and CDR2 from the germline V gene are LNHDA and SQIVND (reference sequence). The CDR3 runs 13 residues. Between the trimmed V and J ends, which lost 3 bases and 14 bases, there was a span of 19 bases.

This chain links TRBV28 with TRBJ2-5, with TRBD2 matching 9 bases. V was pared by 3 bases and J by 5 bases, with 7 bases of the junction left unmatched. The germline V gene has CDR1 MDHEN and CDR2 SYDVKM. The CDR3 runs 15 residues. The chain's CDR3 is CASSFLGLAGETQYF. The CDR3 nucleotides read TGTGCCAGCAGTTTTCTGGGGCTAGCGGGGGAGACCCAGTACTTC.

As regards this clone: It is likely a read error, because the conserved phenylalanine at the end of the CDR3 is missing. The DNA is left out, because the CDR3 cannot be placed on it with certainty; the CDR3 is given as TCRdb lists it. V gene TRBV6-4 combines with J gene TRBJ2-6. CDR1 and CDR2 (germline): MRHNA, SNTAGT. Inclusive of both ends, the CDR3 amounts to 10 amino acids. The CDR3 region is CASSERTLRV.

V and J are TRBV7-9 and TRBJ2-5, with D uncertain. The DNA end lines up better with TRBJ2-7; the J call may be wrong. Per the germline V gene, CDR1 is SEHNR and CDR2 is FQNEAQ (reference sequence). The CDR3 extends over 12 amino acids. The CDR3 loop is CASSGLSYEQYF. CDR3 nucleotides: TGTGCCAGCAGCGGCCTCTCCTACGAGCAGTACTTC.

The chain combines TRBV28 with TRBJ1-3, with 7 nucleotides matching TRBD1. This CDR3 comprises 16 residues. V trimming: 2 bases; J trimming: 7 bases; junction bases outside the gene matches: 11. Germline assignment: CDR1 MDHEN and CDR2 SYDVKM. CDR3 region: CASSLTRQGIRNTIYF. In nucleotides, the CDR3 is TGTGCCAGCAGTTTAACCCGACAGGGCATCAGGAACACCATATATTTT.

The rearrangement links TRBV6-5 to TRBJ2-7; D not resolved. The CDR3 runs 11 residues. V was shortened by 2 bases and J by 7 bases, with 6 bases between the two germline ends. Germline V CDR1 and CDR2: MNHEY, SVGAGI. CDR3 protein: CASSYGQEQYF. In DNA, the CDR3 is TGTGCCAGCAGTTACGGGCAAGAGCAGTACTTC.